Listed here are 9 T cell receptor beta chains from one sample, sequenced in a study of Ad26.COV2.S vaccination and SARS-CoV-2 variants. Clones were read by immunoSEQ multiplex PCR, and TCRdb kept only the in-frame ones, dropping some. The sample shows around 300,000 clones, 85% to 90% of them seen only once. Indicated treatment: around 19 received Ad26.COV2.S at low or high dose, single or two shots; 5 received placebo; per-sample allocation not given. On day 63 after the first injection, vaccine and placebo recipients gave samples. Sequenced material: peripheral blood, taken in a trial of Ad26.COV2.S vaccine versus placebo. The receptor set was obtained from a person between 18 and 59 years old who received the Ad26.COV2.S COVID-19 vaccine or a placebo.

V gene TRBV29-1 combines with J gene TRBJ2-5; D might be TRBD1 (5 bases). CDR3 length: 11 amino acids. The germline V gene encodes CDR1 SQVTM and CDR2 ANQGSEA. With 7 bases removed from V and 5 bases from J, the gap between germline ends came to 11 bases. CDR3 bases: TGCAGCGGGGCAGGGTTGGAGACCCAGTACTTC. Its translation: CSGAGLETQYF.

The chain combines TRBV18 with TRBJ1-5, with D perhaps matching TRBD1 (5 bases). The germline V and J ends were trimmed by 8 bases and 2 bases, with 13 bases remaining between them. The CDR3 covers 14 residues. Germline V gives CDR1 KGHSH, CDR2 LQKENI. This CDR3 reads CASKPGLGNQPQHF. The DNA of the CDR3 is TGTGCCAGCAAACCGGGGCTAGGCAATCAGCCCCAGCATTTT. The full variable domain, with the rest looked up from reference TRBV18 and TRBJ1-5, is NAGVMQNPRHLVRRRGQEARLRCSPMKGHSHVYWYRQLPEEGLKFMVYLQKENIIDESGMPKERFSAEFPKEGPSILRIQQVVRGDSAAYFCASKPGLGNQPQHFGDGTRLSIL.

The chain joins TRBV7-3 to TRBJ1-5; D is possibly TRBD1 (6 bases). Trimming stripped 4 bases from V and 5 bases from J, with 9 bases between. Looked up from germline, CDR1 is SGHTA and CDR2 is FQGTGA. This CDR3 comprises 13 residues. CDR3 DNA sequence: TGTGCCAGCAGCTCCCCAGGGGATCAGCCCCAGCATTTT. Amino acids: CASSSPGDQPQHF.

This chain links TRBV4-3 with TRBJ1-2; a weak D match, TRBD1 (5 bases). CDR3 size: 13 residues. Germline V lookup: CDR1 LGHNA, CDR2 YSLEER. Trimming removed 0 bases at V and 3 bases at J, with 5 bases between. The CDR3 nucleotides read TGCGCCAGCAGCCAAGAAGGGGACTATGGCTACACCTTC. Encoded protein: CASSQEGDYGYTF.

In its sample, this clone was seen once. The chain joins TRBV6-5 to TRBJ1-2; TRBD1 might be the D (5 bases). This CDR3 is built from 16 residues. Germline loops: CDR1 MNHEY, CDR2 SVGAGI. Trimming removed 4 bases from V and 6 bases from J, with 21 bases in between. The CDR3 region is CASSSPSDSPRDGYTF. CDR3 sequence (DNA): TGTGCCAGCAGTTCCCCCAGCGACAGTCCCAGGGATGGCTACACCTTC.

The chain carries TRBV6-5 and TRBJ2-7, with D possibly being TRBD1 (6 bases). CDR1 and CDR2 (germline): MNHEY, SVGAGI. Trimming took 8 bases from V and 2 from J, leaving 13 bases between them. The CDR3 is 13 residues long. This CDR3 reads CASGRDITYEQYV. CDR3 DNA: TGTGCCAGCGGAAGGGACATTACCTACGAGCAGTACGTC.

The rearrangement uses TRBV12-3 or TRBV12-4 and TRBJ1-1; the D is unclear. Between the trimmed V and J ends, which lost 6 bases and 4 bases, there was a span of 6 bases. CDR3 size: 11 residues. DNA of the CDR3: TGTGCCAGCAGGCGAAGCACTGAAGCTTTCTTT. It encodes CASRRSTEAFF.

The chain is built from TRBV3-1 (or the pseudogene TRBV3-2) and TRBJ2-2, with unresolved D. V shed 0 bases and J shed 6 bases, with 8 bases lying between them. Germline CDR1 and CDR2: LGHDT and YNNKEL (reference sequence). The CDR3 sequence is 14 residues long. The chain's CDR3 is CASSQDGRSGELFF. DNA of the CDR3: TGTGCCAGCAGCCAAGATGGCCGATCCGGGGAGCTGTTTTTT.

The V call is TRBV29-1, the J call TRBJ1-2, with a weak D call TRBD1 (6 bases). The V end was cut by 3 bases, the J end by 4 bases, with 12 bases between. Germline CDR1 is SQVTM and CDR2 is ANQGSEA. The CDR3 loop spans 13 amino acids. CDR3 sequence reads: CSVDIGGGYGYTF. CDR3 nucleotides: TGCAGCGTTGACATAGGGGGAGGCTATGGCTACACCTTC.